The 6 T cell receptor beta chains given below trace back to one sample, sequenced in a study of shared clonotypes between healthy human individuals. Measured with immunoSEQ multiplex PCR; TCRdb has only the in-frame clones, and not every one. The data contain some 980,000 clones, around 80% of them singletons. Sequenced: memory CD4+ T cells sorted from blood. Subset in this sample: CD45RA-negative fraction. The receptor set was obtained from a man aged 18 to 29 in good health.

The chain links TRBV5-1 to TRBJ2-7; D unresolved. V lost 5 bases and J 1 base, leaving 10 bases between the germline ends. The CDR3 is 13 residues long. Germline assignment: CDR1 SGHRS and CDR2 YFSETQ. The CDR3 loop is CASSPLGSYEQYF. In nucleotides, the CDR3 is TGCGCCAGCAGTCCTCTCGGATCCTACGAGCAGTACTTC.

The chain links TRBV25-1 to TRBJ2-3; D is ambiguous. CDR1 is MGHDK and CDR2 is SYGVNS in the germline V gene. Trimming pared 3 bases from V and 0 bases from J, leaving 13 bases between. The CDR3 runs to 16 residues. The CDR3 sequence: CASSEKRGSSTDTQYF. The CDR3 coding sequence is TGTGCCAGCAGTGAGAAGCGTGGCTCTAGCACAGATACGCAGTATTTT.

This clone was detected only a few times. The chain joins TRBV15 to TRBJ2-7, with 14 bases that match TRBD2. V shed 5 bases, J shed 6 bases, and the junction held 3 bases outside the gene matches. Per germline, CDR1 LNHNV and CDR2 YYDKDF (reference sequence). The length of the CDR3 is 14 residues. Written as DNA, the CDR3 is TGTGCCACCAGCGTCGGACTAGCGGGAGGCGAGCAGTACTTC. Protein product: CATSVGLAGGEQYF.

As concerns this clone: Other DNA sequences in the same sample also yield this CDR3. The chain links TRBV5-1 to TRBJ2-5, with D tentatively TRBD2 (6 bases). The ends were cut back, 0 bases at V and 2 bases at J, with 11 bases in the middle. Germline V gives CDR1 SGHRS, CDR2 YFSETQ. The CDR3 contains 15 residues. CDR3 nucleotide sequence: TGCGCCAGCAGCTTGGAGGGCCGGGGGCAAGAGACCCAGTACTTC. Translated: CASSLEGRGQETQYF.

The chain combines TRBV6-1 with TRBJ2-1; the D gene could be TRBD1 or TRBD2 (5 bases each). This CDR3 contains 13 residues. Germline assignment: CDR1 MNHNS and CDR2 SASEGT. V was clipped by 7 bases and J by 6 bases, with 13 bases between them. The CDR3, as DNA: TGTGCCAGCACTGGGACCGTCAGCAATGAGCAGTTCTTC. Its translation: CASTGTVSNEQFF.

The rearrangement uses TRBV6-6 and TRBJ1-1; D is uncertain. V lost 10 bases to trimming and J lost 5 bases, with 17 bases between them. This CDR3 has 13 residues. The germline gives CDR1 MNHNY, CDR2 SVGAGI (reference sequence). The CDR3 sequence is CANSAGVWTEAFF. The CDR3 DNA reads TGTGCCAACTCAGCCGGGGTGTGGACTGAAGCTTTCTTT.